This T cell receptor (beta chain) was documented in a study of T cells in Graves' hyperthyroidism and ophthalmopathy. Broader study findings: Model-based prediction identified ophthalmopathy a median 6.5 months prior to its onset. Most thyroid clonotypes that were expanded above 0.001 also turned up in blood.

TCR beta CDR3 sequences were amplified from RNA transcripts. Primed by the HTBI set, a first-round RT-PCR was run on the TCR CDR3. Each CDR3 protein gets one entry after TCRdb re-called the multiplex PCR reads with MiXCR. The table records approximately 740,000 distinct CDR3 sequences, about 14% of them present only once. A lack of ophthalmopathy progression within 18 months defined stable Graves' hyperthyroidism. The sample holds one count of this clonotype. What it binds is not known. Trimming left V 5 bases short and J 6 bases short, with 8 bases between. This CDR3 has 12 residues. V usage is TRBV12-3 or TRBV12-4 and J usage is TRBJ2-4; D not resolved. Sequenced input: blood. This receptor was taken from a woman under 30 with Graves' hyperthyroidism. CDR3 residues: CASSVPRNIQYF. CDR3 in DNA: TGTGCCAGCAGTGTTCCGAGAAACATTCAGTACTTC.